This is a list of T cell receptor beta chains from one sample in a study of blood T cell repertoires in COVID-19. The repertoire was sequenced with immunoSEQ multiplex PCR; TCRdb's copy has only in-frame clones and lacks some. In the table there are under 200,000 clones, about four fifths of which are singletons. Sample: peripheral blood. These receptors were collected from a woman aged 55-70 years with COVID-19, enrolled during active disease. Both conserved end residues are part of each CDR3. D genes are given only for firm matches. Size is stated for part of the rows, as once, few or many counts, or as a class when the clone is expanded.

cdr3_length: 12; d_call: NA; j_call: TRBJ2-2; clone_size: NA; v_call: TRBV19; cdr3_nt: TGTGCCAGTAGGACAACCCCCGGGGAGCTGTTTTTT; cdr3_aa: CASRTTPGELFF
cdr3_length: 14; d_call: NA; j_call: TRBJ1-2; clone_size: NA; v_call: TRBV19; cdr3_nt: TGTGCCAGTAGTATGCGGACAGCAGGAAAGGGCTACACCTTC; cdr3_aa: CASSMRTAGKGYTF
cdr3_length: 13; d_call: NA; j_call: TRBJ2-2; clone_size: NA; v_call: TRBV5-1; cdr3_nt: TGCGCCAGCAGGCAGGGGGGTGCCGGGGAGCTGTTTTTT; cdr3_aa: CASRQGGAGELFF
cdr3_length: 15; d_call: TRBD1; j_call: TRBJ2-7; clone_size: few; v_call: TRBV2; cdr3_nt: TGTGCCAGCTACATAGGGGGCGCTGGATCCTACGAGCAGTACTTC; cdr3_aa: CASYIGGAGSYEQYF
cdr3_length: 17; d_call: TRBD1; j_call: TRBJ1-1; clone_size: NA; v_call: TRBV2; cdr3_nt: TGTGCCAGCGAAGGGATCGACAGGGCTATACAGAACACTGAAGCTTTCTTT; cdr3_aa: CASEGIDRAIQNTEAFF
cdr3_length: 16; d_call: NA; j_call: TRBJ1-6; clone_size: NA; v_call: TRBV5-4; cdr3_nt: TGTGCCAGCAGCCTAAGGAAGGGGGTGAATAATTCACCCCTCCACTTT; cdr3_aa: CASSLRKGVNNSPLHF
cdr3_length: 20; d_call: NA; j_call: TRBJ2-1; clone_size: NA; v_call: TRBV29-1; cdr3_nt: TGCAGCGTTGAACCGATCTGGGGGGCTTCGCGGACTAGTGGTCGCAATGAGCAGTTCTTC; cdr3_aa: CSVEPIWGASRTSGRNEQFF
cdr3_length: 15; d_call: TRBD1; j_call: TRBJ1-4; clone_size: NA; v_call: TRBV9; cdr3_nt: TGTGCCAGCAGCGAAGGGACAGGGTTTAATGAAAAACTGTTTTTT; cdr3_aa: CASSEGTGFNEKLFF
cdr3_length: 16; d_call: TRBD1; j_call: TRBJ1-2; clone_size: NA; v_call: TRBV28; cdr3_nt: TGTGCCAGCAGTTTGGGACAGAGAGGTTTAGCCTATGGCTACACCTTC; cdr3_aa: CASSLGQRGLAYGYTF
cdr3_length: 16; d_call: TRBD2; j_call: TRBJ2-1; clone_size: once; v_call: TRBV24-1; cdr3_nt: TGTGCCACCAGCGGCCAGCGGGAGGTGTCCTACAATGAGCAGTTCTTC; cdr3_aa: CATSGQREVSYNEQFF
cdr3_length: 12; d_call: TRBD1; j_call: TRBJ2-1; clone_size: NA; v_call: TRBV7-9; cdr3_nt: TGTGCCAGCAGCTTAAGTCACAGGGGGCAGTTCTTC; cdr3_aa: CASSLSHRGQFF
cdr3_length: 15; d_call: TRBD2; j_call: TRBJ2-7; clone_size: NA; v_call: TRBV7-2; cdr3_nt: TGTGCCAGCAGCTTCCTAGCGGGGGGCGGGTACGAGCAGTACTTC; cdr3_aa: CASSFLAGGGYEQYF
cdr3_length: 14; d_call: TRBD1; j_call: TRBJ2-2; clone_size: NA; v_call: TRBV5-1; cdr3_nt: TGCGCCAGCAGCCCGGACCCCAGGGGGGGGGAGCTGTTTTTT; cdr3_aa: CASSPDPRGGELFF
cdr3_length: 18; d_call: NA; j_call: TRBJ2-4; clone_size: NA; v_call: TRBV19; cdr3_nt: TGTGCCAGTAAACTCTGGTGGGAGACGGGGAAGGCCAAAAACATTCAGTACTTC; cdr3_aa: CASKLWWETGKAKNIQYF
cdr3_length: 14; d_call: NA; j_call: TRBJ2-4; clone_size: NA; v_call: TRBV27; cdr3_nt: TGTGCCAGCAGTTTTAGATCAGGGTCGGACATTCAGTACTTC; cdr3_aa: CASSFRSGSDIQYF
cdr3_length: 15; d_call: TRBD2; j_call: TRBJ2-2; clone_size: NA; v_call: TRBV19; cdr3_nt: TGTGCCAGTTACAAGACTAGCGGGAACACCGGGGAGCTGTTTTTT; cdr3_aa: CASYKTSGNTGELFF
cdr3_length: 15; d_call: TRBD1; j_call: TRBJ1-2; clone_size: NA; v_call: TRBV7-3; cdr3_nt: TGTGCCAGCAGCCAGGGACAGGGTCCTAACTATGGCTACACCTTC; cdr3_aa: CASSQGQGPNYGYTF
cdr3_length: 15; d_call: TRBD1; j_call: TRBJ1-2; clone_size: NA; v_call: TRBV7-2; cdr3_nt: TGTGCCAGCAGCTCGACCGGGACAGACAACTATGGCTACACCTTC; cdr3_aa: CASSSTGTDNYGYTF
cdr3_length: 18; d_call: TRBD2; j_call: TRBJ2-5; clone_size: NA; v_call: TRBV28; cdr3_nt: TGTGCCAGCAGTTTAGGGCGGGGGGCCGGCAGGTACCAAGAGACCCAGTACTTC; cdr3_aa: CASSLGRGAGRYQETQYF
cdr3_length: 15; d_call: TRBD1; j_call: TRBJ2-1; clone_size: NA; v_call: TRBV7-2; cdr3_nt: TGTGCCAGCAGCCCTGGGAGCTCACAGGGGAATGAGCAGTTCTTC; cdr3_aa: CASSPGSSQGNEQFF
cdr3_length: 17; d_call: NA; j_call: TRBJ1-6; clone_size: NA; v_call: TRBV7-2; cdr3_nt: TGTGCCAGCAGCTACGGACGGGGAAGCTCCTATAATTCACCCCTCCACTTT; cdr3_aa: CASSYGRGSSYNSPLHF
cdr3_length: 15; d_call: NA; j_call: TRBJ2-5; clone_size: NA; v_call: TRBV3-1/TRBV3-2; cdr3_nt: TGTGCCAGCAGCGTACAGGGTCGGGCCCAGGAGACCCAGTACTTC; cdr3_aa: CASSVQGRAQETQYF
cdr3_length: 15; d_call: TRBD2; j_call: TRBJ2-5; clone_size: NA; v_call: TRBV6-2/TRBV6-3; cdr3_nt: TGTGCCAGCAGTTTGGCCCGGGGGGGACAAGAGACCCAGTACTTC; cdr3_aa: CASSLARGGQETQYF
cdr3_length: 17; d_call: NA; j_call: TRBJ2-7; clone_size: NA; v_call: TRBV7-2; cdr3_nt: TGTGCCAGCAGCTTAGTAATCGGGACACCTAATACCTACGAGCAGTACTTC; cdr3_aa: CASSLVIGTPNTYEQYF